Sequencing of this TCR beta chain was carried out in a study of blood T cell repertoires in COVID-19. Study-wide background: The United States, Italy and Spain provided the acute and convalescent COVID-19 samples.

In the original processing: Estimation of nucleated cell counts relied on the amplification of reference gene primers. Measured with immunoSEQ multiplex PCR; TCRdb has only the in-frame clones, and not every one. Clonal size and the V and J genes are those of that table, whereas D and trimming came from the DNA. The profile covers under 150,000 clones, with around nine tenths appearing a single time and roughly 8.4% taken by the ten largest. Trimming stripped 0 bases from V and 8 bases from J, with 11 bases between. The CDR3 consists of 14 residues. The germline V gene encodes CDR1 SGHAT and CDR2 FQNNGV.

The sequenced sample consisted of peripheral blood. The chain links TRBV11-2 to TRBJ2-1, with D possibly TRBD2 on 5 matching bases. The TCR was taken from a woman in her seventies who had recovered from COVID-19. The CDR3 loop is CASSLEYQDYEQFF. CDR3 nucleotides: TGTGCCAGCAGCTTAGAGTACCAGGACTATGAGCAGTTCTTC.